This T cell receptor beta chain was observed in a study of CD4 T cells in relation to SARS-CoV-2 and coronaviruses. Whole-study context: Crossreactive spike epitopes shared across donors were mapped to their HLA restriction.

The germline V gene encodes CDR1 SGHRS and CDR2 YFSETQ. The CDR3 loop spans 15 amino acids. J gave up 2 bases and V 0 bases, and 2 bases lay outside the gene matches. The unexposed donors gave CD4+ T cells in about 2010-2019, prior to COVID-19. CD4+ T cells were isolated from the cells after around eleven days of culture. Cells permitting, SARS-CoV-2 S/N and four cold-coronavirus spikes were tested on unexposed-donor CD4+ T cells. PBMCs were plated at some 2 million per well in IL-2-containing medium. On days 3 and 7, cultures got half fresh IL-2 medium. The table came from immunoSEQ multiplex PCR; TCRdb's copy has only in-frame clones and leaves some out. The profile shows about 26,000 clones, roughly 76% of them singletons. On this clone itself: The antigen is unknown.

This receptor was taken from a human donor in good health. The chain joins TRBV5-1 to TRBJ2-1; 7 nucleotides agree with TRBD1. The sample was CD4+ T cells from PBMCs, cultured in vitro. The CDR3, as DNA: TGCGCCAGCAGCTTGGGACAGGGAGCCTACAATGAGCAGTTCTTC. This gives the protein CASSLGQGAYNEQFF. The complete variable domain, with remaining parts taken from reference TRBV5-1 and TRBJ2-1, reads KAGVTQTPRYLIKTRGQQVTLSCSPISGHRSVSWYQQTPGQGLQFLFEYFSETQRNKGNFPGRFSGRQFSNSRSEMNVSTLELGDSALYLCASSLGQGAYNEQFFGPGTRLTVL.